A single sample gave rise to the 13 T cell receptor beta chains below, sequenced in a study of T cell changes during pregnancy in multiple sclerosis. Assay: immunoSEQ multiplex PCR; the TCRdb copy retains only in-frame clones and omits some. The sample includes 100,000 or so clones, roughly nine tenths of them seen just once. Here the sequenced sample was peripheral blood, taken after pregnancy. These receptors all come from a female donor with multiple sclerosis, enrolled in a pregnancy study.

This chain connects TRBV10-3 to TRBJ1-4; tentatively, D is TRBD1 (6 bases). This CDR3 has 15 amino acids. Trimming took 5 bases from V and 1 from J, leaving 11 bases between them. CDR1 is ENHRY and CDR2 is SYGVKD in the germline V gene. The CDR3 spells CAISRDIGTNEKLFF. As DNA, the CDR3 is TGTGCCATCAGTCGGGACATTGGAACTAATGAAAAACTGTTTTTT.

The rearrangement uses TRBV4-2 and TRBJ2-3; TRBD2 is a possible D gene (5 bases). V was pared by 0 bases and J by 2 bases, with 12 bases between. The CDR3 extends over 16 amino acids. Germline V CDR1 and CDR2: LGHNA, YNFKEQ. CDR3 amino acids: CASSQDLADFTDTQYF. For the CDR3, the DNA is TGTGCCAGCAGCCAAGATCTAGCAGACTTCACAGATACGCAGTATTTT.

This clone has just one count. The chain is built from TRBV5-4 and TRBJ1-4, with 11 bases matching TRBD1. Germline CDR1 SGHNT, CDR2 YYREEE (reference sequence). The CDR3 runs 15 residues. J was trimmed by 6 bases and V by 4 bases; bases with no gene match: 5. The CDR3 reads CASSPRTGGYEKLFF. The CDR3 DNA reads TGTGCCAGCAGCCCTCGGACAGGGGGCTATGAAAAACTGTTTTTT.

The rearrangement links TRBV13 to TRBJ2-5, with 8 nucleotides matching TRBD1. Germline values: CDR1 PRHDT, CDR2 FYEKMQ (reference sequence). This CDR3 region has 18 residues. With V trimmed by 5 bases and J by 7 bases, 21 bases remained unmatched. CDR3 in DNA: TGTGCCAGCAGCAAAAAGACACCTAATCAGGGGGCGGGCATGACCCAGTACTTC. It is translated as CASSKKTPNQGAGMTQYF.

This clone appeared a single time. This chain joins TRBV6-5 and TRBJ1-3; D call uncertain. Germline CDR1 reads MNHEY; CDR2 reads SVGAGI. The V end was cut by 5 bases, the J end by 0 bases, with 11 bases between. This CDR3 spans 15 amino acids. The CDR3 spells CASSAPGVSGNTIYF. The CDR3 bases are TGTGCCAGCAGTGCCCCGGGAGTCTCTGGAAACACCATATATTTT.

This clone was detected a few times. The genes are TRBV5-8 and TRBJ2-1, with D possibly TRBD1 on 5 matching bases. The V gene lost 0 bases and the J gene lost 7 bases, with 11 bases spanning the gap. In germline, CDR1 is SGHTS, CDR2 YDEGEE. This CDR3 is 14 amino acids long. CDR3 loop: CASSLVTVVNEQFF. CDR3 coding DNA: TGTGCCAGCAGCTTGGTGACAGTAGTTAATGAGCAGTTCTTC.

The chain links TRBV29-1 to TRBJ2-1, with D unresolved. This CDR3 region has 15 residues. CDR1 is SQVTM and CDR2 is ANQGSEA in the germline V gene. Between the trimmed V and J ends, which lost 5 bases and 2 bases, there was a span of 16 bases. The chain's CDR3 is CSVLGGSDTYNEQFF. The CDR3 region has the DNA TGCAGCGTTCTTGGCGGCTCGGATACCTACAATGAGCAGTTCTTC.

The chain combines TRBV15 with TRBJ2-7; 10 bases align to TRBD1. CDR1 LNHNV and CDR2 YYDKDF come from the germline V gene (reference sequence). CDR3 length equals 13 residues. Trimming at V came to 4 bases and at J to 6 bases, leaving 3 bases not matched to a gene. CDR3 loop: CATSTRDRGEQYF. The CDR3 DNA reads TGTGCCACCAGCACCCGGGACAGGGGCGAGCAGTACTTC. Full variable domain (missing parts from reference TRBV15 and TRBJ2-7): DAMVIQNPRYQVTQFGKPVTLSCSQTLNHNVMYWYQQKSSQAPKLLFHYYDKDFNNEADTPDNFQSRRPNTSFCFLDIRSPGLGDTAMYLCATSTRDRGEQYFGPGTRLTVT.

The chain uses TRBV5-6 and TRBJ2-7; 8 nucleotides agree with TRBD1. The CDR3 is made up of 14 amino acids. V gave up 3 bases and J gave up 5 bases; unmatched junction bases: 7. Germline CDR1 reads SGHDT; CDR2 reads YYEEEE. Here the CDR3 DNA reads TGTGCCAGCAGCTGGGGCCAGGGGGCAGACGAGCAGTACTTC. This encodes CASSWGQGADEQYF.

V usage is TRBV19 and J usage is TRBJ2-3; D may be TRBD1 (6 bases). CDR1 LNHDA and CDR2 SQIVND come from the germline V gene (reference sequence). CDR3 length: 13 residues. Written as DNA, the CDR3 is TGTGCTAGCAAAAGGGGGAACACAGATACGCAGTATTTT. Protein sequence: CASKRGNTDTQYF.

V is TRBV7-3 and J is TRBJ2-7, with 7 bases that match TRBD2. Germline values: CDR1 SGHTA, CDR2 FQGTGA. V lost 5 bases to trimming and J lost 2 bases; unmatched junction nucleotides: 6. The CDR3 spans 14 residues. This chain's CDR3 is CASSKAGPPYEQYF. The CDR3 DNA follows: TGTGCCAGCAGCAAAGCGGGGCCACCCTACGAGCAGTACTTC. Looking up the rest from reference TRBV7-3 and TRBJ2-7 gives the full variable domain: GAGVSQTPSNKVTEKGKYVELRCDPISGHTALYWYRQSLGQGPEFLIYFQGTGAADDSGLPNDRFFAVRPEGSVSTLKIQRTERGDSAVYLCASSKAGPPYEQYFGPGTRLTVT.

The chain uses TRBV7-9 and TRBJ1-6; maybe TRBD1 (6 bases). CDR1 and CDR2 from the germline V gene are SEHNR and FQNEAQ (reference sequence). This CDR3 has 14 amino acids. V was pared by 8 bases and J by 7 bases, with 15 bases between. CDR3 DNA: TGTGCCAGCTTCTGGACAGACACAAATTCACCCCTCCACTTT. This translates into CASFWTDTNSPLHF.

In DNA form, the CDR3 reads TGTGCCAGCAGTAACCGGGACAGGGGTACAGCTTTCTTT. Residues: CASSNRDRGTAFF. The chain combines TRBV6-5 with TRBJ1-1; 10 bases align to TRBD1. Germline values: CDR1 MNHEY, CDR2 SVGAGI. J gave up 10 bases and V 5 bases, and 7 bases lay outside the gene matches. The CDR3 loop spans 13 amino acids.